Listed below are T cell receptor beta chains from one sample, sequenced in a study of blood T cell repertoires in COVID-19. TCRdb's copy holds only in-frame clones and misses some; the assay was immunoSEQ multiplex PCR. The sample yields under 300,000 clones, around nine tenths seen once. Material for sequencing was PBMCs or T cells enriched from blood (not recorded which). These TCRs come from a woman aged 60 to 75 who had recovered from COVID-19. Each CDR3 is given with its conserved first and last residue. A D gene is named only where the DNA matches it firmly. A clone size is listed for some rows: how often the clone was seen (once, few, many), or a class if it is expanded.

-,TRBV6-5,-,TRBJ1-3,TGTGCCAGCACCGAGCAGGCTATTTCTGGAAACACCATATATTTT,CASTEQAISGNTIYF
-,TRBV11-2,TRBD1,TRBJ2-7,TGTGCCAGCAGCTCGATCTGGACAGGAGGATACGAGCAGTACTTC,CASSSIWTGGYEQYF
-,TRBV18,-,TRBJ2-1,TGTGCCAGCTCACCATCCCGGGACAAACTCTATGAGCAGTTCTTC,CASSPSRDKLYEQFF
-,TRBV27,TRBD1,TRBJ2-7,TGTGCCAGCAGTTTATCGTCAGGGGGCTCGTACGAGCAGTACTTC,CASSLSSGGSYEQYF
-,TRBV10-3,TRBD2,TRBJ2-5,TGTGCCATCAGTGTGTCACTAGCGGAAGAGACCCAGTACTTC,CAISVSLAEETQYF
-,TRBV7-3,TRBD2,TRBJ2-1,TGTGCCAGCAGCTTGGGACTAGCGGGACTGTACAATGAGCAGTTCTTC,CASSLGLAGLYNEQFF
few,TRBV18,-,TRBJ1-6,TGTGCCAGCTCACCGATGCCTATCGGGACACCCCTCCACTTT,CASSPMPIGTPLHF
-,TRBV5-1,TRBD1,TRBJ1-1,TGCGCCAGCAGCTATACGACAGGGTCAGGGAACACTGAAGCTTTCTTT,CASSYTTGSGNTEAFF
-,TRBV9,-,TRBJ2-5,TGTGCCAGCAGCGTAGGACAGTTGGAAGAGACCCAGTACTTC,CASSVGQLEETQYF
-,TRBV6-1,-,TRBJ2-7,TGTGCCAGCAGTGAAACCCCGGGAGCCTACGAGCAGTACTTC,CASSETPGAYEQYF
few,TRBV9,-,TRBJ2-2,TGTGCCAGCAGCGTGCAGGGCCCCGGGACCGGGGAGCTGTTTTTT,CASSVQGPGTGELFF
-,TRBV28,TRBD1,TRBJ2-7,TGTGCCAGCAGCCTCGCGGGGACAGGATTATACGAGCAGTACTTC,CASSLAGTGLYEQYF
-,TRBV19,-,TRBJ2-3,TGTGCCAGTAGTAGCAGAAATCACGCAGATACGCAGTATTTT,CASSSRNHADTQYF
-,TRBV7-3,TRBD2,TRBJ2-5,TGTGCCAGCAGCCCGGGACTAGCGGGAGGAAAAGAGACCCAGTACTTC,CASSPGLAGGKETQYF
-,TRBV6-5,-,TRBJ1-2,TGTGCCAGCAATTCTGGGACTAGGGGCTACACCTTC,CASNSGTRGYTF
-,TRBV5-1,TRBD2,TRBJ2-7,TGCGCCAGCAGCTTTTTAGCGGGGGTGGGCGACGAGCAGTACTTC,CASSFLAGVGDEQYF
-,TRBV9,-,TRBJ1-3,TGTGCCAGCAGCGTAGTTTCCGGCGGCTCTGGAAACACCATATATTTT,CASSVVSGGSGNTIYF
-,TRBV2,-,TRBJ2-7,TGTGCCAGTAAGGAGGAGATCTACGAGCAGTACTTC,CASKEEIYEQYF
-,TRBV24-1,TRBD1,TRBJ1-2,TGTGCCACCAGTGGGGGACAGTTCCAGGGGGATGGCTACACCTTC,CATSGGQFQGDGYTF
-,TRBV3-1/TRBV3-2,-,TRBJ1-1,TGTGCCAGCAGCCAGCCCGGGACATCAGCGAGCAACACTGAAGCTTTCTTT,CASSQPGTSASNTEAFF
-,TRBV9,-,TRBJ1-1,TGTGCCAGCAGCGTCCTACCGGGGGGAACTGAAGCTTTCTTT,CASSVLPGGTEAFF
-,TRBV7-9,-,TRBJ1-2,TGTGCCAGCAGCTTAACCGGGTTAGGTGGCTACACCTTC,CASSLTGLGGYTF
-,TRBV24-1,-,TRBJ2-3,TGTGCCACCAGTGCCCCACAGGGTCCAGATACGCAGTATTTT,CATSAPQGPDTQYF
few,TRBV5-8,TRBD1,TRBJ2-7,TGTGCCAGCAGCGCCGGGACAGACTCCTACGAGCAGTACTTC,CASSAGTDSYEQYF
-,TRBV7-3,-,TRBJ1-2,TGTGCCAGCAGCCCGGGAGGACCCCACTATGGCTACACCTTC,CASSPGGPHYGYTF
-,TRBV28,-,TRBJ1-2,TGTGCCATCACTGTGGGGGCCTCTAGGGGCAATGGCTACACCTTC,CAITVGASRGNGYTF
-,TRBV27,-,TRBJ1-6,TGTGCCAGCAGCCGCCGCGGTAGCTCCTATAATTCACCCCTCCACTTT,CASSRRGSSYNSPLHF
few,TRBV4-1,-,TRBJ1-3,TGCGCCAGCAGCCAAGATTTCACAGGGGGAAACACCATATATTTT,CASSQDFTGGNTIYF
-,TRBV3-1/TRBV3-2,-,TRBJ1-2,TGTGCCAGCAGCCAAGCATCAGGGAGGTATGGCTACACCTTC,CASSQASGRYGYTF
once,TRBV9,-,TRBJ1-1,TGTGCCAACCAATGCCACCTTCGGGGGTGCACTGAAGCTTTCTTT,CANQCHLRGCTEAFF
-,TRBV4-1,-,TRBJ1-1,TGCGCCAGCAGCCAAGATGCAGGGGCGAACACTGAAGCTTTCTTT,CASSQDAGANTEAFF
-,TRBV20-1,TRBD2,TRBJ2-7,TGCAGTGCTAGTCCTAGCGGGAGTGTCTACGAGCAGTACTTC,CSASPSGSVYEQYF
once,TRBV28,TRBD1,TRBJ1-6,TGTGCCAGCAGTGGGGGACAGGGCGCTCGGGAATCACCCCTCCACTTT,CASSGGQGARESPLHF
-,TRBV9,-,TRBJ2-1,TGTGCCAGCAGCGTAGGCCCGAACAGCAATGAGCAGTTCTTC,CASSVGPNSNEQFF
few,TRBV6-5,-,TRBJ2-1,TGTGCCAGCAGTTCGGCTAGCGTCAATGAGCAGTTCTTC,CASSSASVNEQFF
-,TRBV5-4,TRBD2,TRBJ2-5,TGTGCCAGCAGCCCCCCCGGGACTAGCCGAGAGACCCAGTACTTC,CASSPPGTSRETQYF
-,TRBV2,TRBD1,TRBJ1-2,TGTGCCAGCAGTGGGGACAGAAACTATGGCTACACCTTC,CASSGDRNYGYTF
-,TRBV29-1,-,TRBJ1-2,TGCAGCGTCGCCCCCGGGTATGGCTACACCTTC,CSVAPGYGYTF
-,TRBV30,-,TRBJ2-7,TGTGCCTGGAGTGCTGTATCGCGGGGCTACGAGCAGTACTTC,CAWSAVSRGYEQYF
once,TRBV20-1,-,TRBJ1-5,TGCAGTGCTAGTGGGTTCGGGCGCGGGACCCAGCCCCAGCATTTT,CSASGFGRGTQPQHF
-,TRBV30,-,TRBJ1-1,TGTGCCTGGAGTGTACTACAGGGTAGCACTGAAGCTTTCTTT,CAWSVLQGSTEAFF
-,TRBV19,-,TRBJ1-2,TGTGCCAGTAGTTCCGGGACACCGAATACCTATGGCTACACCTTC,CASSSGTPNTYGYTF
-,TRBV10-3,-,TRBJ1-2,TGTGCCATCAGGTCGGGTCTCGGCGGCTACACCTTC,CAIRSGLGGYTF
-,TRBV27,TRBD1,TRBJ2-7,TGTGCCAGCAGTCGACAGGGTCACGAGCAGTACTTC,CASSRQGHEQYF
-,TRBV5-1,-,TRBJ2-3,TGCGCCAGCAGCTTGGAAGGTAGGGGGGATACGCAGTATTTT,CASSLEGRGDTQYF
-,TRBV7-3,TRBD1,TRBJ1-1,TGTGCCAGCAGCCCTTCAGGGGGGAACACTGAAGCTTTCTTT,CASSPSGGNTEAFF
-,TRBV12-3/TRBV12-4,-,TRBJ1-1,TGTGCCAGCAGTCTAGGCAGGGAAGCTTTCTTT,CASSLGREAFF
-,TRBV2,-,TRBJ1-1,TGTGCCAGCAGTGAATACATTGAAGCTTTCTTT,CASSEYIEAFF
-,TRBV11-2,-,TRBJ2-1,TGTGCCAGCAGCCAGGGGTTGGATGAGCAGTTCTTC,CASSQGLDEQFF
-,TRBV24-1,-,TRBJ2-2,TGTGCCACCAGTGATTTCCGCCCAAAGTGGACAGAGAACACCGGGGAGCTGTTTTTT,CATSDFRPKWTENTGELFF
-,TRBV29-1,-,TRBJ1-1,TGCAGCGTTGAGAAGGGGTTGAACACTGAAGCTTTCTTT,CSVEKGLNTEAFF
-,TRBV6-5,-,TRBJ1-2,TGTGCCAGCAGTAACAGGGACTATGGCTACACCTTC,CASSNRDYGYTF
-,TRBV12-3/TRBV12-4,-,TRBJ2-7,TGTGCCAGCAGTTTAAAGCGATACGAGCAGTACTTC,CASSLKRYEQYF
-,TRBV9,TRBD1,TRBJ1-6,TGTGCCAGCAGCGCAACCGGGACAGAGGTATCACCCCTCCACTTT,CASSATGTEVSPLHF
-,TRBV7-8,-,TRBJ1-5,TGTGCCAGCAGCTTAGAAAGAGTTATTCAGCCCCAGCATTTT,CASSLERVIQPQHF
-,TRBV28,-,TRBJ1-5,TGTGCCAGCATGCGGGCGGCTTCTCAGCCCCAGCATTTT,CASMRAASQPQHF
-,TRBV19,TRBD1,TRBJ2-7,TGTGCCAGTAGTGCCCTCGGGACAGCGGCGTACGAGCAGTACTTC,CASSALGTAAYEQYF
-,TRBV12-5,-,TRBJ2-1,TGTGCTAGTGGTTTCGGGGGAGTATACAATGAGCAGTTCTTC,CASGFGGVYNEQFF